Presented here are 19 T cell receptor beta chains from one specimen sequenced in a study of cytomegalovirus exposure and HLA in healthy donors. Use of 60 Vbeta and 13 Jbeta primers characterized the PCR. Profiled with immunoSEQ multiplex PCR; TCRdb holds only in-frame clones, not every one. The sample yields around 120,000 clones, 78% seen once. The sequenced sample was PBMCs. Receptors were obtained from a woman aged 40 to 50 in good health and CMV-seronegative.

In this sample, this clone turned up once. The chain links TRBV7-9 to TRBJ2-5, with 7 bases lining up with TRBD1. Germline V gene lookup returns CDR1 SEHNR and CDR2 FQNEAQ (reference sequence). The CDR3 has 16 amino acids. V gave up 5 bases and J gave up 4 bases; unmatched junction bases: 13. The CDR3 bases are TGTGCCAGCAGCCCTACAGGGGAACCCCTCGGAGAGACCCAGTACTTC. Translation gives CASSPTGEPLGETQYF.

The chain uses TRBV5-1 and TRBJ2-7, with TRBD2 identical over 11 bases. This CDR3 has 16 amino acids. The V segment lost 0 bases and the J segment 3 bases; nucleotides outside the gene matches: 5. Per germline, CDR1 SGHRS and CDR2 YFSETQ. CDR3 in DNA: TGCGCCAGCAGCTTGGCGACTAGCGGGACTATCTACGAGCAGTACTTC. Protein: CASSLATSGTIYEQYF.

V and J are TRBV2 and TRBJ2-2, with D perhaps matching TRBD2 (5 bases). V shed 7 bases and J shed 2 bases, with 17 bases lying between them. Per the germline V gene, CDR1 is SNHLY and CDR2 is FYNNEI. The CDR3 loop spans 16 amino acids. CDR3 in amino acids: CASIPAPGINTGELFF. DNA of the CDR3: TGTGCCAGCATTCCCGCACCCGGGATAAACACCGGGGAGCTGTTTTTT.

The V call is TRBV6-1, the J call TRBJ2-7; the match to TRBD1 covers 7 bases. Germline values: CDR1 MNHNS, CDR2 SASEGT. The CDR3 runs 12 residues. Trimming took 4 bases from V and 4 from J; bases not matched to a gene: 1. CDR3 amino acids: CASSARGYEQYF. The CDR3 DNA sequence: TGTGCCAGCAGTGCCAGGGGGTACGAGCAGTACTTC.

The V gene is TRBV28, the J gene TRBJ2-7; a weak D match, TRBD2 (6 bases). Germline V gene lookup returns CDR1 MDHEN and CDR2 SYDVKM. V lost 7 bases and J 2 bases, leaving 15 bases between the germline ends. The CDR3 has 14 amino acids. CDR3 coding DNA: TGTGCCAGCATTGGCGGGACGCCCGCCTACGAGCAGTACTTC. Translation gives CASIGGTPAYEQYF.

This chain links TRBV15 with TRBJ2-1, with TRBD2 identical over 8 bases. CDR3 length: 15 residues. With 3 bases clipped from V and 2 bases from J, the junction kept 3 bases outside the gene matches. Per germline, CDR1 LNHNV and CDR2 YYDKDF (reference sequence). Here the CDR3 DNA reads TGTGCCACCAGCAGGGGTAGCGGGACCTACAATGAGCAGTTCTTC. As protein: CATSRGSGTYNEQFF.

This clone was found a few times. This rearrangement joins TRBV5-1 to TRBJ2-1, with 7 bases matching TRBD2. CDR1 and CDR2 (germline): SGHRS, YFSETQ. V gave up 0 bases and J gave up 4 bases; unmatched junction bases: 4. There are 15 residues in the CDR3. The CDR3 loop is CASSLGGSDYNEQFF. CDR3 nucleotide sequence: TGCGCCAGCAGCTTGGGCGGGAGTGATTACAATGAGCAGTTCTTC.

This chain connects TRBV19 to TRBJ2-1, with D possibly TRBD2 on 6 matching bases. Germline CDR1 LNHDA, CDR2 SQIVND (reference sequence). The CDR3 loop spans 13 amino acids. V dropped 5 bases and J dropped 3 bases, with 8 bases sitting between them. The CDR3 sequence is CASSAGLYNEQFF. In DNA, the CDR3 is TGTGCCAGTAGTGCGGGACTCTACAATGAGCAGTTCTTC.

V is TRBV9 and J is TRBJ1-6, with 10 bases aligning to TRBD1. In germline, CDR1 is SGDLS, CDR2 YYNGEE. Trimming took 4 bases from V and 8 from J; bases not matched to a gene: 9. CDR3 length equals 16 residues. The CDR3 loop is CASSTPGTGVDSPLHF. CDR3 nucleotide sequence: TGTGCCAGCAGCACCCCCGGGACAGGGGTGGATTCACCCCTCCACTTT.

The chain uses TRBV27 and TRBJ2-5, with 10 bases aligning to TRBD1. The DNA end lines up better with TRBJ2-7; the J call may be wrong. This CDR3 is built from 15 residues. Germline V lookup: CDR1 MNHEY, CDR2 SMNVEV (reference sequence). Here the CDR3 reads CASKREGQGLYEQYF. The CDR3 bases are TGTGCCAGCAAGAGGGAGGGACAGGGGCTCTACGAGCAGTACTTC.

This chain connects TRBV5-6 to TRBJ1-6, with D possibly being TRBD1 (5 bases). The CDR3 extends over 12 amino acids. The germline V gene has CDR1 SGHDT and CDR2 YYEEEE. The V and J ends lost 5 bases and 9 bases respectively, with 9 bases between them. In DNA, the CDR3 is TGTGCCAGCAGTTGGCAGGGTTCACCCCTCCACTTT. Translating it yields CASSWQGSPLHF.

This clone occurred a few times. The chain recombines TRBV11-1 with TRBJ1-1; 8 bases align to TRBD1. With 3 bases clipped from V and 1 base from J, the junction kept 4 bases outside the gene matches. The CDR3 covers 15 residues. CDR1 SGHAT and CDR2 FQDESV come from the germline V gene (reference sequence). CDR3 protein: CASSFDRGANTEAFF. The CDR3 nucleotides are TGTGCCAGCAGCTTCGACAGGGGCGCGAACACTGAAGCTTTCTTT.

The chain links TRBV27 to TRBJ1-1, with 9 bases fitting TRBD1. CDR1 and CDR2 (germline): MNHEY, SMNVEV (reference sequence). The CDR3 contains 16 residues. After removal of 5 bases from V and 6 bases from J, the junction contained 13 bases not matched to a gene. This CDR3 reads CASSLYATGGEPEAFF. DNA for the CDR3: TGTGCCAGCAGTCTTTACGCTACAGGGGGCGAACCTGAAGCTTTCTTT.

V and J are TRBV2 and TRBJ2-7; D may be TRBD1 (5 bases). Germline V CDR1 and CDR2: SNHLY, FYNNEI. V lost 6 bases and J 0 bases, leaving 15 bases between the germline ends. This CDR3 region has 15 residues. CDR3 in DNA: TGTGCCAGCAGGGGGCCGACAGAAGCCTCCTACGAGCAGTACTTC. It yields the protein CASRGPTEASYEQYF.

The V gene is TRBV9, the J gene TRBJ2-5; TRBD2 aligns across 10 bases. V shed 1 base, J shed 3 bases, and the junction held 3 bases outside the gene matches. The germline V gene has CDR1 SGDLS and CDR2 YYNGEE. This CDR3 spans 15 amino acids. The chain's CDR3 is CASSVWTSGEETQYF. CDR3 nucleotides: TGTGCCAGCAGCGTATGGACTAGCGGCGAAGAGACCCAGTACTTC.

The chain joins TRBV29-1 to TRBJ2-2; a possible D gene is TRBD1 (5 bases). This CDR3 has 12 residues. Trimming took 5 bases from V and 5 from J, leaving 9 bases between them. In germline, CDR1 is SQVTM, CDR2 ANQGSEA. The CDR3 sequence: CSVRKGTGELFF. CDR3 nucleotides: TGCAGCGTTAGAAAGGGGACCGGGGAGCTGTTTTTT.

V is TRBV5-6 and J is TRBJ2-5, with 8 bases aligning to TRBD1. Germline CDR1 SGHDT, CDR2 YYEEEE. V shed 0 bases, J shed 5 bases, and the junction held 9 bases outside the gene matches. The CDR3 has 16 amino acids. The CDR3 DNA reads TGTGCCAGCAGCTTGGCGACAGGGGAGGAGCGGGAGACCCAGTACTTC. Amino acid sequence: CASSLATGEERETQYF.

V and J are TRBV6-1 and TRBJ1-3, with D possibly matching TRBD1 (6 bases). Germline V gives CDR1 MNHNS, CDR2 SASEGT. V was cut by 6 bases and J by 4 bases, with 10 bases left in between. CDR3 length: 13 amino acids. This CDR3 is CASRDSFGNTIYF. The CDR3 DNA reads TGTGCCAGCAGGGACAGCTTCGGAAACACCATATATTTT.

The chain has TRBV10-1 and TRBJ1-1; unclear D gene. The germline V gene encodes CDR1 WNHNN and CDR2 SYGVQD (reference sequence). The CDR3 spans 13 residues. V was shortened by 1 base and J by 1 base, with 4 bases between the two germline ends. Here the CDR3 reads CASSEYRNTEAFF. In DNA, the CDR3 is TGCGCCAGCAGTGAGTACAGGAACACTGAAGCTTTCTTT.